This T cell receptor beta chain was captured by sequencing in a study of shared clonotypes between healthy human individuals. Looking at the study overall: The study enrolled a couple of women and three men aged 18 to 49. General observations from the study: Sequencing depth was a factor that was expected to affect clonotype sharing among donors. The sharing of 4% to 5.5% of naive CD4 clonotypes was seen across a handful of donors.

Details on this clone: The antigen is unknown.

The CDR3 totals 15 residues. CDR1 SGHDT and CDR2 YYEEEE come from the germline V gene. Trimming took off 1 base at V and 1 base at J, with 9 bases between the two ends. As handled by the study authors: With immunoSEQ giving junction-only sequences and no quality scores, filtering differed. Sequencing was performed with immunoSEQ multiplex PCR; in TCRdb, only in-frame clones are kept and a portion is missing. D and trimming come from the DNA, and the V and J calls and clone size come from that table. Of roughly 1,100,000 clones listed, approximately 68% are singletons. The rearrangement uses TRBV5-6 and TRBJ1-5; D not resolved. Sequencing was carried out using memory CD4+ T cells sorted from blood. As to subset: CD45RA-negative fraction. The TCR originated in a man aged 18 to 29 in good health. CDR3 sequence reads: CASSLKGQSNQPQHF. The CDR3 nucleotides are TGTGCCAGCAGCTTGAAAGGGCAAAGCAATCAGCCCCAGCATTTT.